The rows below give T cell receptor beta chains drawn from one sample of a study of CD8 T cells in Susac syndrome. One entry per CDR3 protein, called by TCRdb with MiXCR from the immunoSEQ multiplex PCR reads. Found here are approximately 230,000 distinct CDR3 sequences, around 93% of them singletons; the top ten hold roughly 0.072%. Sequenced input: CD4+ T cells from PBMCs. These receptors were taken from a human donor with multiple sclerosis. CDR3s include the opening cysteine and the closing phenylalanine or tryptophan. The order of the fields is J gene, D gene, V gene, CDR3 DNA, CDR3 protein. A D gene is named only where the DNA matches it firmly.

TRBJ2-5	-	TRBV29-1	TGCAGCGTTGGCCGTGGAGTACAAGAGACCCAGTACTTC	CSVGRGVQETQYF
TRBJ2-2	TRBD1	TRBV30	TGTGCCTGGAGTCGACAGGGGGCGAATACCGGGGAGCTGTTTTTT	CAWSRQGANTGELFF
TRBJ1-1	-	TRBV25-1	TGTGCCAGCAGTCCCCAGGAACCTACGTTTGAAGCTTTCTTT	CASSPQEPTFEAFF
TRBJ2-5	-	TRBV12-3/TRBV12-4	TGTGCCAGCAGTTTTCGGGTAACGCAAGAGACCCAGTACTTC	CASSFRVTQETQYF
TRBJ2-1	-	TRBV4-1	TGCGCCAGCAGCCAAGATTGGAGCGGCTCCTACAATGAGCAGTTCTTC	CASSQDWSGSYNEQFF
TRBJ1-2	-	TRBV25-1	TGTGCCAGCAGTGGAACGGACAGTCTGCATGGCTACACCTTC	CASSGTDSLHGYTF
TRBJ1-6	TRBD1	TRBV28	TGTGCCAGCAGACCAGGGACAGGGGGCTCACCCCTCCACTTT	CASRPGTGGSPLHF
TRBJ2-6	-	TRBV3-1	TGTGCCAGCAGCCAAGATGCCACTCGGGCCAACGTCCTGACTTTC	CASSQDATRANVLTF
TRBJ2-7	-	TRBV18	TGTGCCAGCTCACCGACGGGGGTTTCCGCCTCCTACGAGCAGTACTTC	CASSPTGVSASYEQYF
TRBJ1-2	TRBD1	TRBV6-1	TGTGCCAGCAGTGTAATGACAGGGCCCTATGGCTACACCTTC	CASSVMTGPYGYTF
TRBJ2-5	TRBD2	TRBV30	TGTGCCTGGGGACTAGGCCCCAACCAAGAGACCCAGTACTTC	CAWGLGPNQETQYF
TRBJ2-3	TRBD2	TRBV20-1	TGCAGTGCTAGTCGGGGAGGGCCAGGAGATACGCAGTATTTT	CSASRGGPGDTQYF
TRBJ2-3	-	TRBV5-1	TGCGCCAGCAGCTTGGCCGGGGACTTCGGGACAGATACGCAGTATTTT	CASSLAGDFGTDTQYF
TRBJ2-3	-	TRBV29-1	TGCAGCGTTGAAGTCACAGATACGCAGTATTTT	CSVEVTDTQYF
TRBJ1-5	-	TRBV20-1	TGCAGTGCTAGATACCTCGGGGTGGCCCTTGGGCCCCAGCATTTT	CSARYLGVALGPQHF
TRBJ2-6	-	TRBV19	TGTGCCAGTAGTATTGATACAGGCCTTAACTCTGGGGCCAACGTCCTGACTTTC	CASSIDTGLNSGANVLTF
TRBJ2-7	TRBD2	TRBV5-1	TGCGCCAGCAGCCTTGGTTCGGGGGGCTCCTACGAGCAGTACTTC	CASSLGSGGSYEQYF
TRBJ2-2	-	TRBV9	TGTGCCAGCACCGCCGGGCCCGGGGAGCTGTTTTTT	CASTAGPGELFF
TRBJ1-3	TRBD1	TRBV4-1	TGCGCCAGCAGCCAAGATCTGGGACAGGTTGGTCACACCATATATTTT	CASSQDLGQVGHTIYF
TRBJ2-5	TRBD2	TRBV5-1	TGCGCCAGCAGTAGCGGGGGGGCCCTTGAGACCCAGTACTTC	CASSSGGALETQYF